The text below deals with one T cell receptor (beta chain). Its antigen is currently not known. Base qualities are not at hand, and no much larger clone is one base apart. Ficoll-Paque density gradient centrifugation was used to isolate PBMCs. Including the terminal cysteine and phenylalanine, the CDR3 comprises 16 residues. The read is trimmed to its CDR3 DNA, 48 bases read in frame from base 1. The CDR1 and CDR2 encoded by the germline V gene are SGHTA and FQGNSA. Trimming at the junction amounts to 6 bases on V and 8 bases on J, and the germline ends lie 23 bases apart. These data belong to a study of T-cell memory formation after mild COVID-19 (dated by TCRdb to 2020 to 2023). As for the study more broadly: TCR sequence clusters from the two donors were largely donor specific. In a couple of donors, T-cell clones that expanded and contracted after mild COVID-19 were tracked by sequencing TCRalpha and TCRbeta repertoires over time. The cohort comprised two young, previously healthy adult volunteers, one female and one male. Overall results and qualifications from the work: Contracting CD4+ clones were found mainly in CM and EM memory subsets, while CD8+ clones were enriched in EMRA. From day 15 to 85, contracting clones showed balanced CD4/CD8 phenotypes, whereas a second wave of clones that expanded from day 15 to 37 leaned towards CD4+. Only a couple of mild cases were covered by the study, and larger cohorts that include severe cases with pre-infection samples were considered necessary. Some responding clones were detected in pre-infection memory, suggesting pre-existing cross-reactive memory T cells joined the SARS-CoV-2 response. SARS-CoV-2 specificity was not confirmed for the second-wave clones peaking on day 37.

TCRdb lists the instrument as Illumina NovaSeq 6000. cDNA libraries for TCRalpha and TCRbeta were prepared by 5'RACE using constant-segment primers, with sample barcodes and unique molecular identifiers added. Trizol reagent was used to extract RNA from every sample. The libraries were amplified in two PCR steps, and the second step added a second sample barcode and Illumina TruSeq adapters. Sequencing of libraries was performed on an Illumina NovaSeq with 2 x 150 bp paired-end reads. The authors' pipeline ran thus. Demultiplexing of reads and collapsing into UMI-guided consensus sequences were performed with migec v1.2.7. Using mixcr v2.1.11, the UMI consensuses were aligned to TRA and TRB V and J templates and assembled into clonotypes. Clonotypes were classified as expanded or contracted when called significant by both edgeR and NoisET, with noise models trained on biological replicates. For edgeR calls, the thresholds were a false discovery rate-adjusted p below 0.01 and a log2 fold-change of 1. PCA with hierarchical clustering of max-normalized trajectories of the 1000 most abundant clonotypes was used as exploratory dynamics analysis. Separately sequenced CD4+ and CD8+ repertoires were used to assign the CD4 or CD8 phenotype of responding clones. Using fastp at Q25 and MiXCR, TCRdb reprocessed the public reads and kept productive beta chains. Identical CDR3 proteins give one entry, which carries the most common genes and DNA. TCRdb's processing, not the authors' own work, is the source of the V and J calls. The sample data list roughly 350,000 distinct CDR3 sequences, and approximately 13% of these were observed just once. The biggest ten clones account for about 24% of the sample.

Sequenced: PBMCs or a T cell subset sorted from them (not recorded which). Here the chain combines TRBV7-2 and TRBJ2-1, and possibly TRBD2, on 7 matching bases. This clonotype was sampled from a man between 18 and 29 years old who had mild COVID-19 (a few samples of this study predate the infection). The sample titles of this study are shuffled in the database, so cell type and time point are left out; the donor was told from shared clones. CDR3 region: CASRLGGGGAVDEQFF. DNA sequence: TGTGCCAGCAGGTTGGGTGGAGGGGGGGCGGTCGATGAGCAGTTCTTC.